Presented here are 9 T cell receptor beta chains from one specimen sequenced in a study of cytomegalovirus exposure and HLA in healthy donors (TCRdb year 2017). The library was obtained by the immunoSEQ multiplex PCR assay. A mixture of 60 forward primers for TCR Vbeta segments and 13 reverse primers for TCR Jbeta segments was used in the multiplex PCR. In its TCRdb copy, this immuneACCESS table keeps in-frame sequences only and misses some clones. Where compared with another copy, unresolved V genes explain less than half of these, and the others have no known cause. The sample contains about 100,000 clones, 75% of them found a single time. The top ten constitute roughly 10% of the sample. The sequencing sample was made of PBMCs. The receptors shown here come from a man between 45 and 60 years old in good health and CMV-seronegative.

This sequence joins TRBV11-3 and TRBJ2-5; D remains ambiguous. Germline V lookup: CDR1 SGHNT, CDR2 YENEEA. Trimming removed 3 bases at V and 5 bases at J, with 10 bases between. The CDR3 runs 13 residues. In DNA form, the CDR3 reads TGTGCCAGCAGCTTCCAGGCTGGGGAGACCCAGTACTTC. It is translated as CASSFQAGETQYF.

The chain recombines TRBV5-1 with TRBJ2-4; TRBD2 is a possible D gene (6 bases). Germline V gene lookup returns CDR1 SGHRS and CDR2 YFSETQ. Trimming shortened V by 2 bases and J by 3 bases, and 21 bases separated the two germline ends. The CDR3 length is 18 residues. CDR3 DNA: TGCGCCAGCAGCTTCTCGACGGAGGGGAGGTTGGTCAAAAACATTCAGTACTTC. Translated: CASSFSTEGRLVKNIQYF.

The V call is TRBV19, the J call TRBJ1-5; a possible D gene is TRBD1 (5 bases). Germline values: CDR1 LNHDA, CDR2 SQIVND (reference sequence). The CDR3 runs 14 residues. Trimming cost V 4 bases and J 7 bases, with 14 bases left between them. The CDR3 coding sequence is TGTGCCAGTAGTACAGGGTGGGGTGGGCAGCCCCAGCATTTT. Translating gives CASSTGWGGQPQHF.

The J gene is TRBJ2-2, the V gene TRBV2; no firm D call. The CDR3 totals 14 residues. The ends were cut back, 6 bases at V and 2 bases at J, with 10 bases in the middle. Germline CDR1 and CDR2: SNHLY and FYNNEI. Here the CDR3 DNA reads TGTGCCAGCAGCCGAGATTATAACACCGGGGAGCTGTTTTTT. It yields the protein CASSRDYNTGELFF.

This sequence joins TRBV2 and TRBJ2-3, with TRBD2 matching over 9 bases. The V segment lost 4 bases and the J segment 3 bases; nucleotides outside the gene matches: 5. The germline CDR1 and CDR2 sequences are SNHLY and FYNNEI. The CDR3 totals 15 residues. For the CDR3, the DNA is TGTGCCAGCAGTGCGCGGGGGGGCCGGACAGATACGCAGTATTTT. This codes for CASSARGGRTDTQYF.

The V and J genes are TRBV5-1 and TRBJ2-7; D is undetermined. Germline V lookup: CDR1 SGHRS, CDR2 YFSETQ. The CDR3 consists of 14 residues. The germline V and J ends were trimmed by 4 bases and 0 bases, with 11 bases remaining between them. The CDR3: CASSAVLSSYEQYF. Written as DNA, the CDR3 is TGCGCCAGCAGCGCCGTTCTGAGCTCCTACGAGCAGTACTTC. The full variable domain, its missing parts supplied by reference TRBV5-1 and TRBJ2-7, is KAGVTQTPRYLIKTRGQQVTLSCSPISGHRSVSWYQQTPGQGLQFLFEYFSETQRNKGNFPGRFSGRQFSNSRSEMNVSTLELGDSALYLCASSAVLSSYEQYFGPGTRLTVT.

The rearrangement uses TRBV2 and TRBJ2-7; TRBD2 is a possible D gene (6 bases). Germline V gives CDR1 SNHLY, CDR2 FYNNEI. The CDR3 sequence is 14 residues long. V was clipped by 4 bases and J by 6 bases, with 16 bases between them. The CDR3 reads CASSVEGGRSEQYF. CDR3 coding DNA: TGTGCCAGCAGTGTTGAGGGAGGTCGGAGCGAGCAGTACTTC.

This clone occurred a few times. V and J are TRBV14 and TRBJ2-7; possibly TRBD2 for D (6 bases). The CDR3 is made up of 15 amino acids. The germline V and J ends were trimmed by 6 bases and 0 bases, with 15 bases remaining between them. Germline-derived CDR1 and CDR2 are SGHDN and FVKESK. The CDR3 spells CASRDSGRSSYEQYF. In DNA, the CDR3 is TGTGCCAGCAGGGACTCAGGGAGGTCCTCCTACGAGCAGTACTTC.

This chain connects TRBV27 to TRBJ1-5; the match to TRBD1 covers 7 bases. The germline V gene has CDR1 MNHEY and CDR2 SMNVEV (reference sequence). J gave up 8 bases and V 0 bases, and 4 bases lay outside the gene matches. This CDR3 comprises 14 residues. CDR3 in DNA: TGTGCCAGCAGTTTATCGACAGGGATGAAGCCCCAGCATTTT. It encodes CASSLSTGMKPQHF.